The source of this T cell receptor (beta chain) is a study of cytomegalovirus exposure and HLA in healthy donors. Overall study results and limits: Most TCR sequences showed up rarely, but some public TCRs showed up in many donors. In a later analysis, at a false discovery rate of 0.05, approximately 15,000 TCR beta sequences matched HLA alleles. A few CMV-associated chains proved CMV antigen-specific in vitro.

A note on this clone: Its antigen is unknown.

PCR was performed using 60 Vbeta and 13 Jbeta primers. Data came from immunoSEQ multiplex PCR; TCRdb stores just in-frame clones and leaves some out. Recorded for this sample: roughly 84,000 clones. The CDR3 length is 13 residues. Trimming took off 2 bases at V and 2 bases at J, with 7 bases between the two ends. Germline CDR1 SGHAT, CDR2 FQNNGV. Despite likely unrecorded immune exposures, the donors were nominally healthy at the time of sampling. Sequencing was performed on PBMCs. The sequence was collected from a man in his forties or fifties in good health and CMV-seronegative. The genes are TRBV11-2 and TRBJ2-7; D is possibly TRBD2 (5 bases). This chain's CDR3 is CASSLPGTYEQYF. DNA for the CDR3: TGTGCCAGCAGCTTACCGGGGACCTACGAGCAGTACTTC.